This TCR beta chain stems from a study of cytomegalovirus exposure and HLA in healthy donors. Study results and caveats: Rare sequences made up most TCRs, while some public TCRs were found in many donors.

Concerning this clone itself: Its antigen is undetermined.

The PCR made use of 60 Vbeta and 13 Jbeta primers. Sequencing used immunoSEQ multiplex PCR; TCRdb keeps in-frame clones, though not all of them. The table has approximately 160,000 clones, just under 80% seen once. The CDR3 consists of 15 residues. CDR1 SQVTM and CDR2 ANQGSEA come from the germline V gene. After removal of 3 bases from V and 7 bases from J, the junction contained 10 bases not matched to a gene. The sample was PBMCs. V and J are TRBV29-1 and TRBJ2-1; TRBD1 matches at 9 bases. This TCR was recovered from a woman aged 45 to 65 in good health and CMV-seropositive. CDR3 sequence reads: CSVDTTGGLRNEQFF. CDR3 nucleotide sequence: TGCAGCGTTGATACAACAGGGGGCTTAAGGAATGAGCAGTTCTTC.